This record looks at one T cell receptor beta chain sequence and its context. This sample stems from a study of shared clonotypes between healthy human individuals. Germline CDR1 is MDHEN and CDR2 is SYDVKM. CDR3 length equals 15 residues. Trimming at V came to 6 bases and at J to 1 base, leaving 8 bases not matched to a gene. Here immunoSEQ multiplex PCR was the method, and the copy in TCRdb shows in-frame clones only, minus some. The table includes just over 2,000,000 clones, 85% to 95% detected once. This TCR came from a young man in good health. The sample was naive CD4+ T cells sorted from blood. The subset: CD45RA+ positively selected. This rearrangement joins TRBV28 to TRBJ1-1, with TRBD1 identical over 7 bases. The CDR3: CASSSSGGENTEAFF. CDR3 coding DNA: TGTGCCAGCAGCTCCTCAGGGGGTGAGAACACTGAAGCTTTCTTT.